The 24 T cell receptor beta chains listed next were all sequenced from one sample in a study of OX40 agonist ivuxolimab in advanced cancers. TCRdb's table, derived via immunoSEQ multiplex PCR, lists solely in-frame clones and lacks some. There are approximately 61,000 clones in the sample; 87% occur only once, and approximately 0.3% lies in the top ten. This sample comprised CD4+ or CD8+ T cells sorted from blood, obtained in a trial of the OX40 agonist ivuxolimab. Receptor source: an adult with an advanced solid tumor such as melanoma, head and neck, liver or kidney cancer.

The V and J genes are TRBV5-4 and TRBJ2-5, with D perhaps matching TRBD1 (5 bases). The J call may be mistaken, given a closer DNA end match to TRBJ2-7. Germline CDR1 and CDR2: SGHNT and YYREEE (reference sequence). This CDR3 spans 12 amino acids. The CDR3 nucleotides are TGTGCCAGCAGCTCCCAGGGCTACGAGCAGTACTTC. It translates to CASSSQGYEQYF.

The chain is built from TRBV5-4 and TRBJ2-5; D not resolved. Per the germline V gene, CDR1 is SGHNT and CDR2 is YYREEE (reference sequence). Trimming removed 4 bases from V and 1 base from J, with 11 bases in between. The CDR3 spans 14 residues. CDR3 DNA sequence: TGTGCCAGCAGCAGAGGACGGATCCAAGAGACCCAGTACTTC. Amino acids: CASSRGRIQETQYF.

The chain is built from TRBV14 and TRBJ2-2; D remains unclear. The CDR3 has 12 residues. V gave up 7 bases and J gave up 3 bases, with 6 bases separating them. Per germline, CDR1 SGHDN and CDR2 FVKESK. CDR3 region: CASNQYTGELFF. The CDR3 nucleotides read TGTGCCAGCAACCAGTACACCGGGGAGCTGTTTTTT.

CDR3 loop: CASGHNSGANVLTF. CDR3 in DNA: TGTGCTAGTGGACACAACTCTGGGGCCAACGTCCTGACTTTC. The rearrangement joins TRBV12-5 to TRBJ2-6; D is unresolved. Germline V lookup: CDR1 LGHNT, CDR2 FRNRAP. The CDR3 length is 14 residues. Trimming took off 6 bases at V and 0 bases at J, with 6 bases between the two ends. Full variable domain (outside the CDR3, taken from reference TRBV12-5 and TRBJ2-6): DARVTQTPRHKVTEMGQEVTMRCQPILGHNTVFWYRQTMMQGLELLAYFRNRAPLDDSGMPKDRFSAEMPDATLATLKIQPSEPRDSAVYFCASGHNSGANVLTFGAGSRLTVL.

The J gene is TRBJ1-4, the V gene TRBV5-6; D gene unclear. This CDR3 is built from 15 residues. CDR1 and CDR2 from the germline V gene are SGHDT and YYEEEE. Trimming pared 1 base from V and 5 bases from J, leaving 12 bases between. The chain's CDR3 is CASSLRGLQNEKLFF. In DNA form, the CDR3 reads TGTGCCAGCAGCTTGCGGGGTCTCCAGAATGAAAAACTGTTTTTT.

This chain joins TRBV6-5 and TRBJ1-1; possible D gene TRBD1, 6 bases. V was pared by 2 bases and J by 1 base, with 8 bases between. The V gene's germline CDR1 is MNHEY and CDR2 SVGAGI. This CDR3 comprises 14 residues. As DNA, the CDR3 is TGTGCCAGCAGTTACGTGGGACAGAACACTGAAGCTTTCTTT. Translating it yields CASSYVGQNTEAFF.

V gene TRBV10-2 combines with J gene TRBJ2-3, with D possibly matching TRBD2 (6 bases). The CDR3 is made up of 18 amino acids. The germline CDR1 and CDR2 sequences are WSHSY and SAAADI. V shed 3 bases and J shed 1 base, with 20 bases lying between them. The CDR3 coding sequence is TGCGCCAGCAGTGACCCCCGGGCCCCAGCGGGCGGCACAGATACGCAGTATTTT. Translating gives CASSDPRAPAGGTDTQYF.

This rearrangement joins TRBV7-9 to TRBJ1-1, with 8 bases lining up with TRBD1. V lost 5 bases to trimming and J lost 1 base; unmatched junction nucleotides: 18. Germline lookup yields CDR1 SEHNR and CDR2 FQNEAQ (reference sequence). The CDR3 length is 19 residues. CDR3 sequence (DNA): TGTGCCAGCAGCCAACCTCAAATAGGACAGGGAGGGAGGAACACTGAAGCTTTCTTT. Protein: CASSQPQIGQGGRNTEAFF.

The J gene is TRBJ2-7, the V gene TRBV12-5; TRBD2 aligns across 10 bases. The germline CDR1 and CDR2 sequences are LGHNT and FRNRAP. With 2 bases clipped from V and 2 bases from J, the junction kept 9 bases outside the gene matches. The CDR3 loop spans 17 amino acids. The CDR3: CASGLSGGLAGAYEQYF. CDR3 sequence (DNA): TGTGCTAGTGGTTTGTCAGGGGGGCTAGCGGGGGCCTACGAGCAGTACTTC.

The rearrangement links TRBV9 to TRBJ1-3; 9 nucleotides agree with TRBD1. After removal of 4 bases from V and 0 bases from J, the junction contained 5 bases not matched to a gene. Germline V gives CDR1 SGDLS, CDR2 YYNGEE. The CDR3 extends over 16 amino acids. The CDR3 loop reads CASSRQGGSSGNTIYF. The CDR3 bases are TGTGCCAGCAGCCGACAGGGGGGTTCCTCTGGAAACACCATATATTTT.

The rearrangement uses TRBV7-2 and TRBJ2-1, with 7 bases fitting TRBD1. Germline values: CDR1 SGHTA, CDR2 FQGNSA. The CDR3 totals 15 residues. Germline trimming cut 1 base from V and 0 bases from J; bases unmatched to any gene: 0. CDR3 DNA: TGTGCCAGCAGCTTAGGACAGGGCTCCTACAATGAGCAGTTCTTC. Translating it yields CASSLGQGSYNEQFF. Full variable domain (remainder filled in from reference TRBV7-2 and TRBJ2-1): GAGVSQSPSNKVTEKGKDVELRCDPISGHTALYWYRQSLGQGLEFLIYFQGNSAPDKSGLPSDRFSAERTGGSVSTLTIQRTQQEDSAVYLCASSLGQGSYNEQFFGPGTRLTVL.

This clone was seen more than once but under ten times. This chain connects TRBV9 to TRBJ1-1; D not certain. The germline V and J ends were trimmed by 3 bases and 3 bases, with 3 bases remaining between them. CDR1 is SGDLS, CDR2 YYNGEE, per germline. This CDR3 contains 11 residues. The CDR3 protein is CASSGHTEAFF. The CDR3 DNA follows: TGTGCCAGCAGCGGACACACTGAAGCTTTCTTT.

This chain uses TRBV5-1 with TRBJ2-3, with 10 bases fitting TRBD2. The V gene's germline CDR1 is SGHRS and CDR2 YFSETQ. The CDR3 covers 18 residues. Losses at the gene ends were 3 bases for V and 0 bases for J; bases not matched to a gene: 10. The CDR3 spells CASSWGLAGARSTDTQYF. Here the CDR3 DNA reads TGCGCCAGCAGCTGGGGCCTAGCGGGGGCCAGAAGCACAGATACGCAGTATTTT.

In its sample, this clone was seen once. CDR3 in amino acids: CASSYRGDGLQGYEQYF. The CDR3 DNA sequence: TGTGCCAGCAGCTATAGGGGGGACGGACTACAGGGGTACGAGCAGTACTTC. The chain links TRBV7-6 to TRBJ2-7, with D possibly matching TRBD1 (7 bases). CDR3 length: 17 amino acids. Trimming removed 4 bases from V and 4 bases from J, with 23 bases in between. Germline CDR1 is SGHVS and CDR2 is FNYEAQ. The full variable domain, completed using reference TRBV7-6 and TRBJ2-7, is GAGVSQSPRYKVTKRGQDVALRCDPISGHVSLYWYRQALGQGPEFLTYFNYEAQQDKSGLPNDRFSAERPEGSISTLTIQRTEQRDSAMYRCASSYRGDGLQGYEQYFGPGTRLTVT.

In its sample, this clone was seen once. The chain is built from TRBV2 and TRBJ1-5, with D possibly being TRBD1 (5 bases). The CDR3 runs 12 residues. Germline V gene lookup returns CDR1 SNHLY and CDR2 FYNNEI. With 6 bases removed from V and 3 bases from J, the gap between germline ends came to 6 bases. CDR3: CASRGDNQPQHF. CDR3 in DNA: TGTGCCAGCAGGGGGGACAATCAGCCCCAGCATTTT. The whole variable domain, filled in from reference TRBV2 and TRBJ1-5, reads EPEVTQTPSHQVTQMGQEVILRCVPISNHLYFYWYRQILGQKVEFLVSFYNNEISEKSEIFDDQFSVERPDGSNFTLKIRSTKLEDSAMYFCASRGDNQPQHFGDGTRLSIL.

V gene TRBV5-1 combines with J gene TRBJ2-5; D perhaps matches TRBD2 (6 bases). V lost 5 bases, J lost 5 bases, and 19 bases lay in between. The CDR3 sequence is 15 residues long. Germline V CDR1 and CDR2: SGHRS, YFSETQ. This CDR3 is CASRDGAGLLETQYF. The CDR3 coding sequence is TGCGCCAGCAGGGATGGCGCGGGACTCCTGGAGACCCAGTACTTC. Drawing the rest from reference TRBV5-1 and TRBJ2-5, the complete variable domain is KAGVTQTPRYLIKTRGQQVTLSCSPISGHRSVSWYQQTPGQGLQFLFEYFSETQRNKGNFPGRFSGRQFSNSRSEMNVSTLELGDSALYLCASRDGAGLLETQYFGPGTRLLVL.

J is TRBJ1-1 and V is TRBV7-2, with TRBD1 matching over 9 bases. V shed 6 bases and J 10 bases; nucleotides not matched to a gene: 6. CDR1 and CDR2 (germline): SGHTA, FQGNSA. The length of the CDR3 is 12 residues. CDR3 amino acids: CASRRDRGTAFF. CDR3 coding DNA: TGTGCCAGCAGACGAGACAGGGGGACAGCTTTCTTT.

The genes are TRBV27 and TRBJ1-5, with 7 bases fitting TRBD1. Germline assignment: CDR1 MNHEY and CDR2 SMNVEV (reference sequence). The V and J ends lost 5 bases and 2 bases, in that order; junction bases with no gene match: 15. The CDR3 runs 18 residues. The CDR3 is CASSSRGRAGVGNQPQHF. The CDR3 DNA reads TGTGCCAGCAGTAGCAGGGGGAGGGCTGGCGTGGGCAATCAGCCCCAGCATTTT.

The chain combines TRBV5-5 with TRBJ2-7; D is tentatively TRBD1 or TRBD2 (5 bases each). The CDR3 sequence is 14 residues long. V was shortened by 4 bases and J by 2 bases, with 13 bases between the two germline ends. The germline CDR1 and CDR2 sequences are SGHKS and YYEKEE (reference sequence). The CDR3 here is CASSEGTLTYEQYF. Here the CDR3 DNA reads TGTGCCAGCAGCGAAGGGACCTTAACCTACGAGCAGTACTTC.

V gene TRBV11-2 combines with J gene TRBJ1-1, with D tentatively TRBD1 (6 bases). CDR3 length equals 15 residues. CDR1 SGHAT and CDR2 FQNNGV come from the germline V gene. V was cut by 0 bases and J by 5 bases, with 13 bases left in between. CDR3 region: CASSLDGSRGTEAFF. CDR3 coding DNA: TGTGCCAGCAGCTTAGATGGCTCAAGGGGGACTGAAGCTTTCTTT.

The V and J genes are TRBV15 and TRBJ2-5, with 7 positions matching TRBD1. The CDR3 is 13 amino acids. Germline lookup yields CDR1 LNHNV and CDR2 YYDKDF (reference sequence). Losses at the gene ends were 4 bases for V and 1 base for J; bases not matched to a gene: 0. As DNA, the CDR3 is TGTGCCACCAGCACAGGGGGCCAAGAGACCCAGTACTTC. This encodes CATSTGGQETQYF.

This chain uses TRBV5-6 with TRBJ1-3; D remains unclear. CDR3 length equals 15 residues. Germline loops: CDR1 SGHDT, CDR2 YYEEEE. With 2 bases removed from V and 4 bases from J, the gap between germline ends came to 13 bases. Here the CDR3 reads CASSFSPGNGNTIYF. The DNA for the CDR3 is TGTGCCAGCAGCTTTTCACCGGGGAACGGAAACACCATATATTTT.

In its sample, this clone was seen once. V usage is TRBV10-3 and J usage is TRBJ1-6; D not resolved. V gave up 0 bases and J gave up 6 bases, with 9 bases separating them. The CDR3 runs 15 residues. Germline V CDR1 and CDR2: ENHRY, SYGVKD. The CDR3 reads CAISESRGINSPLHF. CDR3 DNA: TGTGCCATCAGTGAGTCGCGAGGGATTAATTCACCCCTCCACTTT.

The chain carries TRBV5-1 and TRBJ2-7; TRBD1 might be the D (6 bases). Trimming pared 3 bases from V and 0 bases from J, leaving 13 bases between. From germline, CDR1 is SGHRS and CDR2 YFSETQ. This CDR3 comprises 15 residues. DNA for the CDR3: TGCGCCAGCAGCTCATCATTCAGGGGCTCCTACGAGCAGTACTTC. Protein product: CASSSSFRGSYEQYF.